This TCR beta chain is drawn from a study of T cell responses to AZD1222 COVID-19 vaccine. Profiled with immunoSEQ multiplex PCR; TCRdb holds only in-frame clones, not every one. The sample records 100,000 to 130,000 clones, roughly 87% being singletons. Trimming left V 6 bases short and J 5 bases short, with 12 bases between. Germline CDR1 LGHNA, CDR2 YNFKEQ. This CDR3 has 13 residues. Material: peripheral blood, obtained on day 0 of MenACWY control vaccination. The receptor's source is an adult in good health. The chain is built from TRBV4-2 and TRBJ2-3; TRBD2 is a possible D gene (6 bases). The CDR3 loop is CASRASGGDTQYF. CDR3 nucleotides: TGTGCCAGCAGGGCCTCCGGGGGAGATACGCAGTATTTT.